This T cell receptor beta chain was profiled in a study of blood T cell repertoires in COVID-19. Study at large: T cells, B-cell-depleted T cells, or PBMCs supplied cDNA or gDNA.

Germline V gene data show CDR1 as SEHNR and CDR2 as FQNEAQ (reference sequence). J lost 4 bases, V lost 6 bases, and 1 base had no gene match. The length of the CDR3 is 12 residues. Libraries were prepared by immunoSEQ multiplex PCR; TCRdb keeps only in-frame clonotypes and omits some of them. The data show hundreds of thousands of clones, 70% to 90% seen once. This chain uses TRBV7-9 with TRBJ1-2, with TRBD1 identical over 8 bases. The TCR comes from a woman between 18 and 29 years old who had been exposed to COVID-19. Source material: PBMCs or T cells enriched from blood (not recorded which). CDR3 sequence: CASSGQGYGYTF. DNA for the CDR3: TGTGCCAGCAGTGGACAGGGCTATGGCTACACCTTC.